These T cell receptor beta chains were read from a single sample in a study of CD8+ T cells in alopecia areata. Libraries were prepared by immunoSEQ multiplex PCR; TCRdb keeps only in-frame clonotypes and omits some of them. This sample has around 190,000 clones, with approximately 60% found just once. What was sequenced was CD8+ T cells sorted from blood. The source is a human donor in good health. Each CDR3 is given with its conserved first and last residue. The order of the fields is D gene, J gene, clone size, V gene, CDR3 protein, CDR3 DNA. D genes are given only for firm matches. Part of the rows lack a size; the others show once, few, many or a class for expanded clones.

- | TRBJ1-2 | - | TRBV2 | CAEIARTNYGYTF | TGTGCGGAAATCGCCAGAACTAACTATGGCTACACCTTC
- | TRBJ2-4 | - | TRBV7-8 | CASSFKEGIMNIQYF | TGTGCCAGCAGCTTTAAGGAGGGAATAATGAACATTCAGTACTTC
- | TRBJ2-2 | once | TRBV6-5 | CASSYRSSGELFF | TGTGCCAGCAGTTACAGGAGTTCCGGGGAGCTGTTTTTT
- | TRBJ1-2 | - | TRBV6-5 | CASSYSWSGQGYTF | TGTGCCAGCAGTTACTCGTGGTCAGGGCAAGGCTACACCTTC
- | TRBJ2-7 | - | TRBV4-1 | CASSQEGTHAYEQYF | TGCGCCAGCAGCCAAGAGGGGACCCATGCTTACGAGCAGTACTTC
- | TRBJ1-5 | few | TRBV27 | CASSLGGSNQPQHF | TGTGCCAGCAGTTTAGGGGGAAGCAATCAGCCCCAGCATTTT
TRBD1 | TRBJ2-5 | few | TRBV2 | CASSPGGRETQYF | TGTGCCAGCAGTCCAGGGGGCAGGGAGACCCAGTACTTC
TRBD1 | TRBJ2-7 | - | TRBV6-5 | CASSLTGAVEQYF | TGTGCCAGCAGTTTGACAGGGGCGGTCGAGCAGTACTTC
TRBD2 | TRBJ2-5 | - | TRBV7-3 | CASSLGLAGAETQYF | TGTGCCAGCAGCTTAGGGCTAGCGGGGGCAGAGACCCAGTACTTC
TRBD1 | TRBJ1-2 | once | TRBV5-1 | CASRPGQGHGYTF | TGCGCCAGCAGACCAGGACAGGGTCATGGCTACACCTTC
TRBD2 | TRBJ2-7 | - | TRBV6-1 | CASSGLAGAYEQYF | TGTGCCAGCAGTGGTCTAGCGGGAGCCTACGAGCAGTACTTC
- | TRBJ2-6 | once | TRBV6-5 | CASSYSASGANVLTF | TGTGCCAGCAGTTACTCAGCCTCTGGGGCCAACGTCCTGACTTTC
TRBD1 | TRBJ2-5 | - | TRBV7-8 | CASSYRDSGQETQYF | TGTGCCAGCAGCTACCGGGACAGTGGACAAGAGACCCAGTACTTC
- | TRBJ1-1 | - | TRBV5-1 | CASSLNPGNTEAFF | TGCGCCAGCAGCTTGAACCCAGGGAACACTGAAGCTTTCTTT
- | TRBJ2-6 | few | TRBV7-2 | CASPTGANVLTF | TGTGCCAGCCCAACTGGGGCCAACGTCCTGACTTTC
TRBD2 | TRBJ2-7 | - | TRBV9 | CASSVGGGTYEQYF | TGTGCCAGCAGCGTGGGCGGGGGGACCTACGAGCAGTACTTC
TRBD1 | TRBJ1-5 | - | TRBV9 | CASSPGGGQPQHF | TGTGCCAGCAGCCCAGGGGGGGGACAGCCCCAGCATTTT
- | TRBJ1-1 | - | TRBV12-5 | CASNYLGPAFF | TGTGCTAGTAACTATTTAGGGCCAGCTTTCTTT
- | TRBJ1-1 | - | TRBV9 | CASSADGGGLGTEAFF | TGTGCCAGCAGCGCCGACGGTGGGGGGTTAGGGACTGAAGCCTTCTTT
TRBD1 | TRBJ2-7 | - | TRBV29-1 | CSGWTGTSQYF | TGCAGCGGTTGGACAGGGACCAGTCAGTACTTC
TRBD1 | TRBJ2-6 | - | TRBV5-1 | CASSSLGDRVSGANVLTF | TGCGCCAGCAGCTCTTTGGGGGACAGGGTGTCCGGGGCCAACGTCCTGACTTTC